Sequencing of this T cell receptor beta chain was carried out in a study of T-cell memory formation after mild COVID-19. This clonotype came up a few times. Its antigen is not identified. With constant-segment primers, 5'RACE yielded cDNA libraries of TCR alpha and TCR beta that carried sample barcodes and UMIs. TCRdb independently ran MiXCR on the 5' RACE reads; one entry per CDR3 protein. The table lists over 400,000 distinct CDR3 sequences, less than 25% of them singletons. The trim removed 6 bases at V and 4 bases at J, leaving 3 bases unmatched. Germline values: CDR1 MNHEY, CDR2 SMNVEV (reference sequence). The CDR3 has 14 residues. Study-wide findings and caveats: Among clones peaking at day 37 in the second wave, SARS-CoV-2 specificity remained unconfirmed. The finding that pre-infection memory included some responding clones suggested that cross-reactive memory joined.

The material sequenced was PBMCs or a T cell subset sorted from them (not recorded which). The chain links TRBV27 to TRBJ2-1; TRBD1 matches 10 bases. The TCR was taken from an adult woman who had mild COVID-19 (a few samples of this study predate the infection). Cell type and time point are not known. CDR3 loop: CASSRQGAYNEQFF. In nucleotides, the CDR3 is TGTGCCAGCAGCCGACAGGGGGCATACAATGAGCAGTTCTTC.